This T cell receptor (beta chain) was recorded in a study of shared clonotypes between healthy human individuals. Turning to the study itself: The composition of the donors was two women and three men aged 18 to 49.

Replicate PCRs for unsorted PBMC used around 280 ng DNA (about 30,000 T cell genomes). The table came from immunoSEQ multiplex PCR; TCRdb's copy has only in-frame clones and leaves some out. The sample has about 490,000 clones, 79% seen once. Material: PBMCs. This receptor was taken from a woman in her thirties or forties in good health. Some clones in this sample may be carry-over from other donors' samples.

The CDR3 DNA is TGTGCCAGCAGTTTTAGCGGGAGAAGTGAGCAGTTCTTC. Residues: CASSFSGRSEQFF. The chain combines TRBV27 with TRBJ2-1; TRBD2 matches 9 bases. The CDR3 contains 13 residues. The V gene's germline CDR1 is MNHEY and CDR2 SMNVEV (reference sequence). Trimming at V came to 3 bases and at J to 9 bases, leaving 3 bases not matched to a gene.